The 13 T cell receptor beta chains below all came from one sample that was sequenced in a study of cytomegalovirus exposure and HLA in healthy donors. The PCR employed 60 Vbeta primers together with 13 Jbeta primers. Using immunoSEQ multiplex PCR, the repertoire was profiled, and TCRdb retains in-frame clones only, with some absent. The data contain about 160,000 clones, roughly 80% of them singletons. The sample comprised PBMCs. The receptors were sampled from a man aged 45-65 years in good health and CMV-seropositive.

The rearrangement links TRBV6-1 to TRBJ1-3; D gene uncertain. V was clipped by 2 bases and J by 8 bases, with 13 bases between them. The CDR3 runs to 14 residues. Germline V gene lookup returns CDR1 MNHNS and CDR2 SASEGT. The CDR3, as DNA: TGTGCCAGCAGTGAATCGGTAATACGAGACACCATATATTTT. Translating gives CASSESVIRDTIYF.

The chain employs TRBV5-1 and TRBJ1-3, with 10 bases fitting TRBD1. This CDR3 contains 16 residues. V lost 7 bases, J lost 4 bases, and 11 bases stayed unmatched. The germline V gene encodes CDR1 SGHRS and CDR2 YFSETQ. CDR3 in amino acids: CASSLSGTGVGNTIYF. The DNA for the CDR3 is TGCGCCAGCTCCCTCTCCGGGACAGGGGTCGGAAACACCATATATTTT.

This clone was counted a few times. The chain recombines TRBV9 with TRBJ1-4, with 9 nucleotides matching TRBD1. J lost 5 bases, V lost 0 bases, and 2 bases had no gene match. Germline V gene sequence: CDR1 SGDLS, CDR2 YYNGEE. There are 15 residues in the CDR3. This CDR3 is CASSVATGGNEKLFF. CDR3 DNA sequence: TGTGCCAGCAGCGTAGCGACAGGGGGGAATGAAAAACTGTTTTTT.

The chain is built from TRBV28 and TRBJ1-4, with D uncertain. Germline V gene data show CDR1 as MDHEN and CDR2 as SYDVKM. V was clipped by 2 bases and J by 1 base, with 8 bases between them. This CDR3 comprises 15 residues. The CDR3 bases are TGTGCCAGCAGTTTAGAGGAGGAAACTAATGAAAAACTGTTTTTT. Translated: CASSLEEETNEKLFF. Drawing the rest from reference TRBV28 and TRBJ1-4, the complete variable domain is DVKVTQSSRYLVKRTGEKVFLECVQDMDHENMFWYRQDPGLGLRLIYFSYDVKMKEKGDIPEGYSVSREKKERFSLILESASTNQTSMYLCASSLEEETNEKLFFGSGTQLSVL.

V is TRBV11-2 and J is TRBJ2-7, with TRBD1 as a possible D gene (6 bases). V was shortened by 5 bases and J by 3 bases, with 17 bases between the two germline ends. The germline CDR1 and CDR2 sequences are SGHAT and FQNNGV. This CDR3 contains 15 residues. The CDR3 region is CASSPYSGGVYEQYF. As DNA, the CDR3 is TGTGCCAGCAGCCCCTATAGTGGGGGCGTCTACGAGCAGTACTTC.

The chain carries TRBV30 and TRBJ1-2, with no clear D. The germline V and J ends were trimmed by 5 bases and 9 bases, with 4 bases remaining between them. This CDR3 is built from 8 residues. Germline-derived CDR1 and CDR2 are GTSNPN and SVGIG (reference sequence). The CDR3 spells CAWDSYTF. CDR3 coding DNA: TGTGCCTGGGACAGCTACACCTTC.

The chain links TRBV28 to TRBJ1-2; D gene uncertain. CDR1 is MDHEN, CDR2 SYDVKM, per germline. The V end was cut by 5 bases, the J end by 4 bases, with 14 bases between. The CDR3 totals 14 residues. CDR3 coding DNA: TGTGCCAGCAGTCAGATCAGTCCCTTCTATGGCTACACCTTC. Translating it yields CASSQISPFYGYTF.

This clone was seen a few times. V gene TRBV4-3 combines with J gene TRBJ2-3; 7 bases agree with TRBD2. The CDR3 loop spans 12 amino acids. The germline V gene has CDR1 LGHNA and CDR2 YSLEER. The J segment lost 6 bases and the V segment lost 4 bases, leaving 1 base of the junction unmatched. The CDR3 nucleotides are TGCGCCAGCAGCCGGGGGGGGGATACGCAGTATTTT. Protein: CASSRGGDTQYF.

The rearrangement joins TRBV7-8 to TRBJ1-2, with D possibly being TRBD1 (6 bases). Germline V gene sequence: CDR1 SGHVS, CDR2 FQNEAQ. The V gene lost 4 bases and the J gene lost 4 bases, with 13 bases spanning the gap. CDR3 size: 14 residues. The CDR3, as DNA: TGTGCCAGCAGCTACCGGACAGAATTCTATGGCTACACCTTC. Encoded protein: CASSYRTEFYGYTF.

This clone was found a few times. The J gene is TRBJ1-6, the V gene TRBV9; 12 bases match TRBD1. Germline assignment: CDR1 SGDLS and CDR2 YYNGEE. V was clipped by 4 bases and J by 10 bases; unmatched bases: 6. CDR3 length: 15 residues. This CDR3 is CASSKGQGARSPLHF. The CDR3 DNA reads as TGTGCCAGCAGCAAGGGACAGGGGGCGAGGTCACCCCTCCACTTT.

This chain joins TRBV2 and TRBJ1-6, with D possibly TRBD1 on 6 matching bases. Germline loops: CDR1 SNHLY, CDR2 FYNNEI. CDR3 size: 14 residues. The V end was cut by 8 bases, the J end by 4 bases, with 12 bases between. The CDR3 DNA reads TGTGCCAGCTTCAACCAGGGGTATAATTCACCCCTCCACTTT. The encoded protein is CASFNQGYNSPLHF.

V usage is TRBV6-1 and J usage is TRBJ1-6; 8 positions match TRBD1. Germline values: CDR1 MNHNS, CDR2 SASEGT. Germline trimming cut 1 base from V and 5 bases from J; bases unmatched to any gene: 4. The CDR3 is 16 residues long. The CDR3 DNA follows: TGTGCCAGCAGTGAAGAGGGGACAGGAGATAATTCACCCCTCCACTTT. It specifies CASSEEGTGDNSPLHF.

This rearrangement joins TRBV19 to TRBJ1-2; tentatively, D is TRBD1 (5 bases). The CDR3 has 17 residues. The germline V gene encodes CDR1 LNHDA and CDR2 SQIVND (reference sequence). V was trimmed by 4 bases and J by 0 bases, leaving 18 bases between them. CDR3 nucleotides: TGTGCCAGTAGTAAAAGGCCCCTGGGGGGACCTAACTATGGCTACACCTTC. Encoded protein: CASSKRPLGGPNYGYTF. The variable domain in full, completed from reference TRBV19 and TRBJ1-2, reads DGGITQSPKYLFRKEGQNVTLSCEQNLNHDAMYWYRQDPGQGLRLIYYSQIVNDFQKGDIAEGYSVSREKKESFPLTVTSAQKNPTAFYLCASSKRPLGGPNYGYTFGSGTRLTVV.